Described below is a single TCR beta chain sequence and its context. As yet, its antigen is unknown. The data stem from a study of regulatory T cells in long-lasting Graves disease. Study details: Less than 3 months of antithyroid drugs had been taken by newly diagnosed Graves' patients. Overall study findings and caveats: Persistent disease showed a preference for TRBV28, TRBJ1-2 and TRBJ2-5.

CDR1 and CDR2 (germline): KGHDR, SFDVKD. This CDR3 comprises 13 residues. V lost 6 bases to trimming and J lost 6 bases, with 10 bases between them. Arm-PCR of CDR3 regions and iRepertoire HTBI primers were used to build TCR beta libraries. Via MiXCR, TCRdb re-called the multiplex PCR reads, giving one row per CDR3 protein. The sample comprises some 220,000 distinct CDR3 sequences, approximately 19% of which are singletons, and approximately 12% rests with the top ten. Time point here: newly diagnosed GD, antithyroid drugs for less than 3 months. PBMC-extracted RNA yielded the TCR library. These data were also filed under a second study, of T cells in Graves' hyperthyroidism and ophthalmopathy. As that study records: Diagnoses rested on clinical symptoms, serum thyroxine and TRAb, thyroid ultrasound and orbital computed tomography.

This clonotype was sampled from a woman aged 30 to 39 with Graves disease. The sample consisted of peripheral blood mononuclear cells (PBMCs), taken at new diagnosis, from a patient treated with antithyroid drugs. This chain connects TRBV24-1 to TRBJ2-2; no firm D call. DNA of the CDR3: TGTGCCACCAGTCCTCTGACGGCCGGGGAGCTGTTTTTT. Amino acid sequence: CATSPLTAGELFF.